This T cell receptor (beta chain) was profiled in a study of blood T cell repertoires in COVID-19. Turning to the study itself: Acute and convalescent COVID-19 specimens originated in the United States, Italy and Spain. T cells, B-cell-depleted T cells, or PBMCs provided the cDNA or gDNA that served as material.

Looked up from germline, CDR1 is SGDLS and CDR2 is YYNGEE. The CDR3 covers 14 residues. Trimming took 5 bases from V and 0 from J, leaving 9 bases between them. As originally analysed: Estimates of nucleated cell counts were drawn from the amplification of reference gene primers. Generated by immunoSEQ multiplex PCR, the TCRdb table keeps only in-frame clones and is missing some. Clonal size and the V and J genes are those of that table, whereas D and trimming came from the DNA. Among fewer than 40,000 clones listed, 65% to 90% were seen once. The clonotype comes from an elderly man with active COVID-19. The chain couples TRBV9 to TRBJ1-5, with D perhaps matching TRBD1 (5 bases). The sequencing sample was made of peripheral blood. The CDR3 reads CASSAGTSNQPQHF. The CDR3 bases are TGTGCCAGCAGTGCGGGGACTAGCAATCAGCCCCAGCATTTT.